This T cell receptor beta chain was found in a study of breast tumors, draining lymph nodes, adjacent tissues. With 1 base removed from V and 7 bases from J, the gap between germline ends came to 8 bases. The CDR3 is 13 amino acids. Axillary draining lymph nodes of breast cancer patients supplied the node samples. TCRdb re-analysed the multiplex PCR reads in MiXCR, keeping a single row per CDR3 protein. The sample contains tens of thousands of distinct CDR3 sequences, over 25% of which appear only once. Whole-study results and caveats: The data were judged consistent with most tumor T cells coming from lymph node and expanding in tumor. Tumor repertoires ranked between lymph nodes and nontumor tissue in diversity, with V and J gene preferences. Data only fit, rather than demonstrated, lymph node origin of most tumor T cells.

The sample holds many counts of this clonotype. What it binds is unknown. The rearrangement uses TRBV12-3 or TRBV12-4 and TRBJ2-1; no firm D call. The sequence derives from a female donor with breast cancer. Some clones in this sample may be carry-over from other donors' samples. Specimen: axillary lymph node tissue. The CDR3 protein is CASSLERRNEQFF. The CDR3 nucleotides are TGTGCCAGCAGTTTAGAGCGCCGGAATGAGCAGTTCTTC.